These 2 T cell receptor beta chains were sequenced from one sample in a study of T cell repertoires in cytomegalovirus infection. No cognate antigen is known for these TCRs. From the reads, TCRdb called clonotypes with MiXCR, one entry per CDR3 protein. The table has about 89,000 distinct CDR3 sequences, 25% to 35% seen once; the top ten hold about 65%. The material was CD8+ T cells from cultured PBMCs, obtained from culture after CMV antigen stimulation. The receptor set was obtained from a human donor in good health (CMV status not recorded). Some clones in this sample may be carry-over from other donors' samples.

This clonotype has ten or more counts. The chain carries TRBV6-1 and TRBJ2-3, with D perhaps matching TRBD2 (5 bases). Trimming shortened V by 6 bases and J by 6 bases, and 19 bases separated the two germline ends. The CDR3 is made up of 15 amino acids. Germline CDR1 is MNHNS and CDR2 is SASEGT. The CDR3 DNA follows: TGTGCCAGCAGCCTTACAAACGGGGTTGGGGATACGCAGTATTTT. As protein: CASSLTNGVGDTQYF.

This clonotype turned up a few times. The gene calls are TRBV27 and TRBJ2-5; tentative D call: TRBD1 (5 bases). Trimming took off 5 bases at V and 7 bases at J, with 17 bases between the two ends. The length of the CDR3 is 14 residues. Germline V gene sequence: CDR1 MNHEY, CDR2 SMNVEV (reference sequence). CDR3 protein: CASSAFQGSGTQYF. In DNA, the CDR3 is TGTGCCAGCAGTGCGTTCCAGGGCTCGGGGACCCAGTACTTC.